The 9 T cell receptor beta chains listed next were all sequenced from one sample in a study of blood T cell repertoires in COVID-19. Data came from immunoSEQ multiplex PCR; TCRdb stores just in-frame clones and leaves some out. Of more than 150,000 clones in the sample, roughly four fifths were seen once. The sequenced material came from PBMCs or T cells enriched from blood (not recorded which). All receptors derive from a man aged 40-55 years who had recovered from COVID-19.

The rearrangement joins TRBV5-8 to TRBJ1-4, with a weak D call TRBD1 (6 bases). The CDR3 is made up of 16 amino acids. The ends were cut back, 1 base at V and 0 bases at J, with 10 bases in the middle. Germline CDR1 is SGHTS and CDR2 is YDEGEE. CDR3 bases: TGTGCCAGCAGCTTGAAGGGGGGGACAACTAATGAAAAACTGTTTTTT. Residues: CASSLKGGTTNEKLFF.

The chain combines TRBV6-1 with TRBJ2-3; D gene uncertain. The CDR3 is 14 residues long. The germline V gene has CDR1 MNHNS and CDR2 SASEGT. V shed 1 base and J shed 4 bases, with 9 bases lying between them. The CDR3, as DNA: TGTGCCAGCAGTGAAGTCGGTCTTCCAGATACGCAGTATTTT. Encoded protein: CASSEVGLPDTQYF.

This clone was seen a handful of times. This CDR3 is CASSSNQGTHEQYV. Here the CDR3 DNA reads TGTGCCAGCAGTTCAAATCAGGGTACCCACGAGCAGTACGTC. The chain couples TRBV6-6 to TRBJ2-7, with a possible D match to TRBD1 (5 bases). Germline CDR1 is MNHNY and CDR2 is SVGAGI (reference sequence). The CDR3 is 14 residues long. Trimming removed 4 bases at V and 5 bases at J, with 15 bases between.

The V gene is TRBV19, the J gene TRBJ2-1; 8 bases line up with TRBD2. The CDR3 loop spans 17 amino acids. V dropped 4 bases and J dropped 0; count of bases not matched to a gene: 8. In germline, CDR1 is LNHDA, CDR2 SQIVND (reference sequence). The CDR3 loop reads CASSKPPGGGSYNEQFF. In DNA, the CDR3 is TGTGCCAGTAGTAAACCCCCGGGGGGGGGCTCCTACAATGAGCAGTTCTTC.

J is TRBJ2-3 and V is TRBV7-9; the D gene is possibly TRBD1 (6 bases). V gave up 10 bases and J gave up 4 bases, with 12 bases separating them. Germline CDR1 is SEHNR and CDR2 is FQNEAQ (reference sequence). The CDR3 extends over 12 amino acids. CDR3 DNA sequence: TGTGCCATACAGGGTTTAGCAGATACGCAGTATTTT. Encoded protein: CAIQGLADTQYF.

The chain employs TRBV10-1 and TRBJ2-1; TRBD1 is a possible D gene (6 bases). The CDR3 covers 13 residues. V was pared by 0 bases and J by 8 bases, with 8 bases between. Germline V gene data show CDR1 as WNHNN and CDR2 as SYGVQD (reference sequence). The DNA for the CDR3 is TGCGCCAGCAGTGAGTCTGGGGGCGATGAGCAGTTCTTC. Translated, it gives CASSESGGDEQFF.

The chain is built from TRBV18 and TRBJ1-6; 8 positions agree with TRBD1. The CDR3 length is 16 residues. Germline assignment: CDR1 KGHSH and CDR2 LQKENI. J lost 10 bases, V lost 6 bases, and 14 bases had no gene match. CDR3 sequence: CASSSGTGQLRSPLHF. Here the CDR3 DNA reads TGTGCCAGCTCGTCCGGGACAGGACAATTGAGGTCACCCCTCCACTTT.

As for this clone: Other DNA sequences within the sample encode an identical CDR3. J is TRBJ2-5 and V is TRBV2; TRBD1 might be the D (6 bases). V lost 2 bases, J lost 2 bases, and 9 bases lay in between. Germline assignment: CDR1 SNHLY and CDR2 FYNNEI. The CDR3 loop spans 14 amino acids. The chain's CDR3 is CASSELTGQETQYF. Written as DNA, the CDR3 is TGTGCCAGCAGTGAACTGACAGGTCAAGAGACCCAGTACTTC.

The J gene is TRBJ2-5, the V gene TRBV19; TRBD1 is a possible D gene (5 bases). This CDR3 has 14 residues. CDR1 and CDR2 from the germline V gene are LNHDA and SQIVND (reference sequence). Trimming pared 4 bases from V and 5 bases from J, leaving 14 bases between. The CDR3 protein is CASSTITGVETQYF. The CDR3 region has the DNA TGTGCCAGTAGTACTATAACAGGAGTGGAGACCCAGTACTTC.